Listed below are T cell receptor beta chains from one sample, sequenced in a study of post-analysis software for immune sequencing data. Each CDR3 protein gets one entry after TCRdb re-called the PCR reads with MiXCR. The sample lists under 200,000 distinct CDR3 sequences, 35% to 40% seen once, with 25% to 35% in the top ten. The specimen comprised blood, sampled after autologous hematopoietic stem cell transplantation. The source of these receptors is a girl under 18 with multiple sclerosis. Both conserved end residues are part of each CDR3. Each record gives: V gene, D gene, clone size, CDR3 length, J gene, CDR3 DNA, CDR3 protein. The D gene is left open where the match is weak. Not all rows give a size; the values are once, few, many and, for expanded clones, a class.

TRBV27	-	many	14	TRBJ1-4	TGTGCCACCATGGCTGGGGCGAGTAATGAAAAACTGTTTTTT	CATMAGASNEKLFF
TRBV27	-	many	13	TRBJ2-1	TGTGCCAGCACCCCTAGCTCCTACAATGAGCAGTTCTTC	CASTPSSYNEQFF
TRBV12-3/TRBV12-4	TRBD1	-	18	TRBJ2-5	TGTGCCAGCAGCACCGGGACAGTAAGCATCAACCCCCAAGAGACCCAGTACTTC	CASSTGTVSINPQETQYF
TRBV9	-	-	12	TRBJ2-1	TGTGCCAGCAGCGCCCGGGGCCATGAGCAGTTCTTC	CASSARGHEQFF
TRBV5-1	-	-	14	TRBJ2-7	TGCGCCAGCAGGGGTGGTGGGCCCCTCAGCGAGCAGTACTTC	CASRGGGPLSEQYF
TRBV15	TRBD2	few	13	TRBJ2-1	TGTGCCACGCGGACTAGCGGCTACAATGAGCAGTTCTTC	CATRTSGYNEQFF
TRBV7-2	TRBD2	-	16	TRBJ2-5	TGTGCCAGCAGCTTCCAAGCGGGAGCGAACCGGGAGACCCAGTACTTC	CASSFQAGANRETQYF
TRBV12-3/TRBV12-4	-	-	14	TRBJ2-5	TGTGCCAGCAGTTGCTCTGGGAGACGGGAGACCCAGTACTTC	CASSCSGRRETQYF
TRBV5-1	-	few	16	TRBJ1-1	TGCGCCAGCAGCTTGTATTGCCAAGGGATGGACACTGAAGCTTTCTTT	CASSLYCQGMDTEAFF
TRBV28	TRBD1	few	14	TRBJ2-7	TGTGCCAGCACCTCCGACAGGGGCCCTTACGAGCAGTACTTC	CASTSDRGPYEQYF
TRBV29-1	-	-	12	TRBJ2-1	TGCAGCGTTCGGAGCGGCTACAATGAGCAGTTCTTC	CSVRSGYNEQFF
TRBV6-5	TRBD1	-	15	TRBJ2-1	TGTGCCAGCAGTTACTCCGGGACAGCCGGCGTTGAGCGGTTCTTC	CASSYSGTAGVERFF
TRBV20-1	-	-	14	TRBJ2-7	TGCAGTGCAAAGGGACGGCGCTCGGGGTACGAGCAGTACTTC	CSAKGRRSGYEQYF
TRBV4-2	TRBD2	-	19	TRBJ2-3	TGTGCCAGCAGCCAAGGGGGACCCGGACTAGCGGCTTCAACAGATACGCAGTATTTT	CASSQGGPGLAASTDTQYF
TRBV5-8	TRBD1	-	17	TRBJ1-4	TGTGCCAGCAGCTCCATAACGGGGACAGGGGCCGGTGAAAAACTGTTTTTT	CASSSITGTGAGEKLFF
TRBV7-3	-	few	14	TRBJ2-5	TGTGCCAGCAGCTTAGGGGGCTTACAAGAGACCCAGTACTTC	CASSLGGLQETQYF
TRBV2	-	once	15	TRBJ1-5	TGTGCCAGCAGTGGGAACAGGGCTAGCAATCAGCCCCAGCATTTT	CASSGNRASNQPQHF
TRBV7-8	TRBD2	-	15	TRBJ2-7	TGTGCCAGCAGCTTAGCGAGGACTAGCTCCTACGAGCAGTACTTC	CASSLARTSSYEQYF
TRBV7-9	-	-	13	TRBJ2-1	TGTGCCAGCAGCTTAGACTCCTACAATGAGCAGTTCTTC	CASSLDSYNEQFF
TRBV6-5	TRBD1	few	14	TRBJ2-5	TGTGCCAGCAGTTACGTACAGGGGCGAGAGACCCAGTACTTC	CASSYVQGRETQYF
TRBV6-2/TRBV6-3	TRBD2	few	12	TRBJ2-1	TGTGCCAGCAGTATCCCTAGCGGGTCGCAGTTCTTC	CASSIPSGSQFF
TRBV6-5	-	-	16	TRBJ2-3	TGTGCCGGCAGCGGGACACTCCCCATAGGCACAGATACGCAGTATTTT	CAGSGTLPIGTDTQYF
TRBV28	-	-	13	TRBJ1-1	TGTGCCAGCAGTCCCCAACGGACGTCAAAAGCTTTCTTT	CASSPQRTSKAFF
TRBV20-1	-	-	12	TRBJ2-1	TGCAGTGCTAGGGTGGCTGAGAATGAGCAGTTCTTC	CSARVAENEQFF
TRBV7-8	-	few	14	TRBJ2-7	TGTGCCAGCAGCTCCACAGGGAGCTCCTACGAGCAGTACTTC	CASSSTGSSYEQYF
TRBV20-1	-	-	14	TRBJ2-3	TGCTGTGCTAGAGAGCCTAGCGCCTTAGATACGCAGTATTTT	CCAREPSALDTQYF
TRBV4-2	-	-	13	TRBJ2-1	TGTGCCAGCAGCCAATTTAGGTCGAGTGAGCAGTTCTTC	CASSQFRSSEQFF
TRBV6-6	TRBD1	few	17	TRBJ2-3	TGTGCCAGCAGTTACTTATCCGGCCAGGGGGCTTCAGATACGCAGTATTTT	CASSYLSGQGASDTQYF
TRBV5-1	-	few	12	TRBJ1-2	TGCGCCAGCAGCTCTGATTACTATGGCTACACCTTC	CASSSDYYGYTF
TRBV20-1	-	few	16	TRBJ2-1	TGCAGTGCTAGATCTACCGGGTCAAGCTCCTACAATGAGCAGTTCTTC	CSARSTGSSSYNEQFF
TRBV7-2	-	-	16	TRBJ2-7	TGTGCCAGCAGCTTAGCGAGTAGCGGAGGGTCCTACGAGCAGTACTTC	CASSLASSGGSYEQYF
TRBV24-1	-	-	15	TRBJ2-2	TGTGCCACCAGTGATACCGTTCTGGACACCGGGGAGCTGTTTTTT	CATSDTVLDTGELFF
TRBV27	-	-	13	TRBJ2-7	TGTGCCAGCAGTTTTCTACTGTACAATGAGCAGTACTTC	CASSFLLYNEQYF
TRBV10-3	-	once	15	TRBJ2-2	TGTGCCACCGGGACGGATGACCCGAACACCGGGGAGCTGTTTTTT	CATGTDDPNTGELFF
TRBV6-2/TRBV6-3	-	-	15	TRBJ2-5	TGTGCCAGCAGTCCCGGGGTGGAACTCCAAGAGACCCAGTACTTC	CASSPGVELQETQYF
TRBV18	-	few	13	TRBJ2-7	TGTGCCAGCCCACCACCGTGGACCAACGAGCAGTACTTC	CASPPPWTNEQYF
TRBV12-3/TRBV12-4	-	few	12	TRBJ2-1	TGTGCCAGCAGTCCTGACGCCAATGAGCAGTTCTTC	CASSPDANEQFF
TRBV5-1	-	few	14	TRBJ1-2	TGCGCCAGCAGCTCCGGCGGAGAGTTCATAGGCTACACCTTC	CASSSGGEFIGYTF
TRBV4-2	-	many	15	TRBJ2-7	TGTGCCAGCAGCCAAGAACGGCAGGCGACCTACGAGCAGTACTTC	CASSQERQATYEQYF
TRBV12-3/TRBV12-4	-	-	14	TRBJ2-1	TGTGCCAGCAGTGCCGGGAGCTCCTACAATGGGCAGTTCTTC	CASSAGSSYNGQFF
TRBV18	-	-	18	TRBJ2-5	TGTGCCAGCTCACCAGTGGACGGGAAATTCCCTCTCCAAGGGACCCAGTACTTC	CASSPVDGKFPLQGTQYF
TRBV5-1	TRBD2	many	16	TRBJ2-1	TGCGCCAGCAGCTTGGACCCTAGCGGGAGGGCCCATGAGCAGTTCTTC	CASSLDPSGRAHEQFF
TRBV12-3/TRBV12-4	-	-	13	TRBJ2-7	TGTGCCAGCAGTCAAGGACATATGTACGAGCAGTACTTC	CASSQGHMYEQYF
TRBV10-3	-	few	12	TRBJ1-5	TGTGCCATCAGCCCTTTCAATCAGCCCCAGCATTTT	CAISPFNQPQHF
TRBV5-1	TRBD2	many	13	TRBJ2-7	TGCGCCAGCAGCGGTAGCGGGAGATACGAGCAGTACTTC	CASSGSGRYEQYF
TRBV24-1	-	-	14	TRBJ2-1	TGTGCCACCAGTGCCAGGAGCTCCTACAATGAGCAGTTCTTC	CATSARSSYNEQFF
TRBV28	TRBD2	-	22	TRBJ2-3	TGTGCCAGCAGTTTTATTTCGGATATTTGGCGGGAGGAGGGGTCCATGACAGATACGCAGTATTTT	CASSFISDIWREEGSMTDTQYF
TRBV10-3	-	-	14	TRBJ1-2	TGTGCCATCAGTCCCAGTGACAGGAATGATGGCTACACCTTC	CAISPSDRNDGYTF
TRBV29-1	TRBD2	once	17	TRBJ2-1	TGCAGCGCCGTCGGACTAGCGGGAGGGCCGTCCTACAGTGAGCAGTTCTTC	CSAVGLAGGPSYSEQFF
TRBV7-9	TRBD1	few	14	TRBJ2-7	TGTGCCAGCAGCCCCTCCACAGGGGGCTACGAGCAGTACTTC	CASSPSTGGYEQYF
TRBV5-1	TRBD1	-	14	TRBJ1-1	TGCGCCAGCAGTTCAGGACAGGGAGGCACTGAAGCTTTCTTT	CASSSGQGGTEAFF
TRBV6-2/TRBV6-3	TRBD2	-	12	TRBJ2-7	TGTGCCAGCAGTTATGGGACTAGCGGGGGGTACTTC	CASSYGTSGGYF
TRBV12-3/TRBV12-4	TRBD1	few	19	TRBJ2-1	TGTGCCAGCAGTTACTTGACAGGGGGCAGGTCTACCCTTCTCGATGAGCAGTTCTTC	CASSYLTGGRSTLLDEQFF
TRBV7-6	TRBD2	-	15	TRBJ2-7	TGTGCCAGCAGCCTGGGACTAGCAGGAACCTACGAGCAGTACTTC	CASSLGLAGTYEQYF
TRBV7-2	-	-	14	TRBJ2-3	TGTGCCAGCAGCTTAGTAGGGGGGGGGGATACGCAGTATTTT	CASSLVGGGDTQYF
TRBV7-2	-	-	12	TRBJ2-1	TGTGCCAGCAGCTCCCCTGGCGATGAGCAGTTCTTC	CASSSPGDEQFF
TRBV7-8	-	few	13	TRBJ1-2	TGTGCCAGCAGCACAGAGGGTCGGGCTGGCTACACCTTC	CASSTEGRAGYTF
TRBV7-9	TRBD1	-	13	TRBJ2-1	TGTGCCAGCCGGACAGGGTCCTACAATGAGCAGTTCTTC	CASRTGSYNEQFF
TRBV27	TRBD1	-	13	TRBJ1-2	TGTGCCAGCATGGACAGGGGTGCTGATGGCTACACCTTC	CASMDRGADGYTF